The 15 T cell receptor beta chains reported below all come from one sample, sequenced in a study of CD8 T cells in Susac syndrome. The RNA, about 0.5 to 1 ug, was put through reverse transcription using random hexamers. TCRdb redid the calling of the immunoSEQ multiplex PCR reads with MiXCR, one entry per CDR3 protein. The data contain under 85,000 distinct CDR3 sequences, approximately 93% of them singletons. The sequencing sample was made of CD8+ T cells from PBMCs. Every receptor here comes from a human donor with multiple sclerosis.

The chain couples TRBV29-1 to TRBJ1-5; D is ambiguous. V shed 2 bases and J shed 6 bases, with 11 bases lying between them. The CDR3 extends over 13 amino acids. Germline-derived CDR1 and CDR2 are SQVTM and ANQGSEA. CDR3 sequence: CSVEPGFGQPQHF. Written as DNA, the CDR3 is TGCAGCGTTGAACCTGGGTTCGGTCAGCCCCAGCATTTT.

The J gene is TRBJ1-2, the V gene TRBV19; D remains ambiguous. V was pared by 5 bases and J by 2 bases, with 9 bases between. CDR3 length: 13 amino acids. CDR1 is LNHDA and CDR2 is SQIVND in the germline V gene (reference sequence). The CDR3 is CASSPDGNYGYTF. CDR3 DNA sequence: TGTGCCAGTAGTCCCGACGGGAACTATGGCTACACCTTC.

This rearrangement joins TRBV29-1 to TRBJ1-2; D gene unclear. Germline CDR1 is SQVTM and CDR2 is ANQGSEA. Trimming pared 5 bases from V and 7 bases from J, leaving 17 bases between. This CDR3 region has 13 residues. The CDR3 spells CSVYSVPAGGYTF. DNA of the CDR3: TGCAGCGTTTACTCCGTCCCGGCGGGTGGCTACACCTTC.

The V and J genes are TRBV5-1 and TRBJ2-7; D call uncertain. Per germline, CDR1 SGHRS and CDR2 YFSETQ. The CDR3 has 11 amino acids. V lost 3 bases to trimming and J lost 5 bases, with 6 bases between them. CDR3 DNA sequence: TGCGCCAGCAGCTCACTACACGAGCAGTACTTC. Translation: CASSSLHEQYF.

The chain couples TRBV7-9 to TRBJ2-3; maybe TRBD1 (5 bases). The germline V and J ends were trimmed by 4 bases and 0 bases, with 11 bases remaining between them. The CDR3 consists of 15 residues. Germline CDR1 reads SEHNR; CDR2 reads FQNEAQ (reference sequence). The CDR3 here is CASSSDRPSTDTQYF. In DNA, the CDR3 is TGTGCCAGCAGCTCAGACAGACCCAGCACAGATACGCAGTATTTT.

This chain links TRBV13 with TRBJ1-2; no definite D call. Looked up from germline, CDR1 is PRHDT and CDR2 is FYEKMQ (reference sequence). V was cut by 3 bases and J by 0 bases, with 11 bases left in between. The CDR3 runs 15 residues. Here the CDR3 DNA reads TGTGCCAGCAGCTTGGGAGGAACCGCTAACTATGGCTACACCTTC. Its translation is CASSLGGTANYGYTF.

The rearrangement links TRBV5-1 to TRBJ2-1; no reliable D call. The CDR3 consists of 12 residues. CDR1 is SGHRS and CDR2 is YFSETQ in the germline V gene. Trimming removed 2 bases from V and 8 bases from J, with 8 bases in between. The CDR3 nucleotides read TGCGCCAGCAGCTTCGAACGCGATGAGCAGTTCTTC. Its translation is CASSFERDEQFF.

J is TRBJ2-1 and V is TRBV29-1; D is uncertain. V dropped 1 base and J dropped 9 bases, with 7 bases sitting between them. Germline V gene data show CDR1 as SQVTM and CDR2 as ANQGSEA. The CDR3 covers 11 residues. CDR3 bases: TGCAGCGTTGAAGCCTCTCCTGAGCAGTTCTTC. Its translation is CSVEASPEQFF.

This rearrangement joins TRBV12-3 or TRBV12-4 to TRBJ2-1; TRBD1 aligns across 8 bases. This CDR3 spans 14 amino acids. Trimming cost V 6 bases and J 6 bases; bases outside gene matches: 7. The DNA for the CDR3 is TGTGCCAGCAGAGATACAGGGGGACTCAATGAGCAGTTCTTC. Its protein product is CASRDTGGLNEQFF.

J is TRBJ2-1 and V is TRBV20-1; 7 nucleotides agree with TRBD2. V lost 5 bases to trimming and J lost 1 base; unmatched junction nucleotides: 8. The CDR3 has 15 amino acids. Germline V gene sequence: CDR1 DFQATT, CDR2 SNEGSKA (reference sequence). CDR3 residues: CSAWGEGGSYNEQFF. CDR3 bases: TGCAGTGCTTGGGGGGAGGGAGGGTCCTACAATGAGCAGTTCTTC.

The chain uses TRBV5-1 and TRBJ2-7, with D perhaps matching TRBD2 (5 bases). Per the germline V gene, CDR1 is SGHRS and CDR2 is YFSETQ. The germline V and J ends were trimmed by 4 bases and 6 bases, with 11 bases remaining between them. CDR3 size: 12 residues. CDR3 in amino acids: CASSRTGPEQYF. In DNA form, the CDR3 reads TGCGCCAGCAGCAGGACTGGACCCGAGCAGTACTTC. Drawing the rest from reference TRBV5-1 and TRBJ2-7, the complete variable domain is KAGVTQTPRYLIKTRGQQVTLSCSPISGHRSVSWYQQTPGQGLQFLFEYFSETQRNKGNFPGRFSGRQFSNSRSEMNVSTLELGDSALYLCASSRTGPEQYFGPGTRLTVT.

The gene calls are TRBV5-6 and TRBJ2-5, with D uncertain. V dropped 3 bases and J dropped 1 base, with 13 bases sitting between them. There are 15 residues in the CDR3. CDR1 is SGHDT and CDR2 is YYEEEE in the germline V gene. The CDR3 coding sequence is TGTGCCAGCAGCTCCCCCTTCTCGATCCAAGAGACCCAGTACTTC. Protein sequence: CASSSPFSIQETQYF.

The rearrangement links TRBV4-3 to TRBJ2-1; possibly TRBD2 for D (6 bases). Germline V gene lookup returns CDR1 LGHNA and CDR2 YSLEER. V lost 0 bases and J 3 bases, leaving 12 bases between the germline ends. The CDR3 runs 16 residues. CDR3 sequence: CASSQDEAGIYNEQFF. DNA for the CDR3: TGCGCCAGCAGCCAAGATGAGGCGGGGATCTACAATGAGCAGTTCTTC.

The V gene is TRBV12-3 or TRBV12-4, the J gene TRBJ2-7; tentatively, D is TRBD2 (5 bases). V was cut by 7 bases and J by 3 bases, with 13 bases left in between. The CDR3 totals 13 residues. The CDR3 DNA reads as TGTGCCAGCAAGGCGGACGGGAACTACGAGCAGTACTTC. Protein sequence: CASKADGNYEQYF.

The chain has TRBV6-6 and TRBJ2-5, with D possibly being TRBD2 (6 bases). The CDR3 covers 14 residues. Germline V gives CDR1 MNHNY, CDR2 SVGAGI (reference sequence). The V end was cut by 11 bases, the J end by 2 bases, with 18 bases between. The CDR3 sequence is CAARREANQETQYF. The CDR3 DNA follows: TGTGCCGCGCGCAGGGAGGCGAATCAAGAGACCCAGTACTTC.